This entry lists 26 T cell receptor beta chains sequenced from one sample in a study of blood T cells in healthy people across ages (dated by TCRdb to about 2015). The library relied on 5' RACE. TCRdb lists the instrument as Illumina HiSeq 2500. A second PCR of roughly 7 to 11 cycles was performed with a sample-barcoded 5' primer and a J-beta primer mix. TCRdb trimmed public reads at Q25 via fastp, called clones via MiXCR and kept in-frame beta chains. Under each unique CDR3 protein, matching rows form one entry showing the most common genes and DNA. The sample table shows roughly 680,000 distinct CDR3 sequences, and about half are seen once. 25% to 35% of the sample is taken by the ten largest. Sample: blood. The receptors derive from a woman aged 60-70 years in good health.

The chain recombines TRBV7-2 with TRBJ2-7; 8 bases map to TRBD2. Germline assignment: CDR1 SGHTA and CDR2 FQGNSA. The CDR3 covers 17 residues. V lost 3 bases to trimming and J lost 0 bases; unmatched junction nucleotides: 10. CDR3 nucleotide sequence: TGTGCCAGCAGCTTGACTAGCGAGAGGAGGAGCTCCTACGAGCAGTACTTC. Residues: CASSLTSERRSSYEQYF. The complete variable domain, with remaining parts taken from reference TRBV7-2 and TRBJ2-7, reads GAGVSQSPSNKVTEKGKDVELRCDPISGHTALYWYRQSLGQGLEFLIYFQGNSAPDKSGLPSDRFSAERTGGSVSTLTIQRTQQEDSAVYLCASSLTSERRSSYEQYFGPGTRLTVT.

This clonotype came up a few times. The chain combines TRBV6-2 or TRBV6-3 with TRBJ1-4, with unresolved D. Germline loops: CDR1 MNHEY, CDR2 SVGEGT. The CDR3 is 14 amino acids. V dropped 2 bases and J dropped 8 bases, with 12 bases sitting between them. CDR3 DNA: TGTGCCAGCAGTTACCGTGGGAAGGGCGAAAAACTGTTTTTT. This codes for CASSYRGKGEKLFF.

This sequence joins TRBV7-3 and TRBJ2-1; TRBD2 agrees at 7 bases. Trimming removed 3 bases from V and 2 bases from J; junction bases left unmatched: 4. CDR3 length: 15 amino acids. Germline loops: CDR1 SGHTA, CDR2 FQGTGA. The CDR3 loop is CASSFASGTYNEQFF. CDR3 in DNA: TGTGCCAGCAGCTTCGCTAGCGGAACCTACAATGAGCAGTTCTTC.

The chain joins TRBV11-3 to TRBJ2-1; D gene uncertain. CDR3 length: 15 residues. Germline loops: CDR1 SGHNT, CDR2 YENEEA. The germline V and J ends were trimmed by 1 base and 5 bases, with 12 bases remaining between them. CDR3 in DNA: TGTGCCAGCAGCTTAGGGCAATGGGGTAACAATGAGCAGTTCTTC. It is translated as CASSLGQWGNNEQFF.

The CDR3 nucleotides are TGTGCCAGCACCCAGGGAGGGATGGATGAGCAGTTCTTC. Its translation: CASTQGGMDEQFF. The genes are TRBV28 and TRBJ2-1, with 7 bases aligning to TRBD2. Germline values: CDR1 MDHEN, CDR2 SYDVKM. This CDR3 has 13 residues. V lost 7 bases and J lost 8; bases outside the gene matches: 8.

This chain joins TRBV7-3 and TRBJ2-4; unclear D gene. The V end was cut by 2 bases, the J end by 7 bases, with 12 bases between. CDR1 is SGHTA and CDR2 is FQGTGA in the germline V gene. This CDR3 comprises 14 residues. The DNA for the CDR3 is TGTGCCAGCAGCTTAGGGTCCGGGCGCAACATTCAGTACTTC. Its protein is CASSLGSGRNIQYF.

This chain connects TRBV7-9 to TRBJ2-2, with D hard to call. Germline V CDR1 and CDR2: SEHNR, FQNEAQ (reference sequence). V was clipped by 5 bases and J by 0 bases, with 13 bases between them. The CDR3 is 16 residues long. CDR3 residues: CASSPRPGSNTGELFF. CDR3 sequence (DNA): TGTGCCAGCAGCCCCCGGCCAGGATCGAACACCGGGGAGCTGTTTTTT. The full variable domain, rest sourced from reference TRBV7-9 and TRBJ2-2, is DTGVSQNPRHKITKRGQNVTFRCDPISEHNRLYWYRQTLGQGPEFLTYFQNEAQLEKSRLLSDRFSAERPKGSFSTLEIQRTEQGDSAMYLCASSPRPGSNTGELFFGEGSRLTVL.

This sequence joins TRBV5-1 and TRBJ2-1; 7 bases are shared with TRBD1. Germline lookup yields CDR1 SGHRS and CDR2 YFSETQ. This CDR3 has 15 amino acids. The V gene end was trimmed by 4 bases and the J gene end by 8 bases; junction bases not matched to a gene: 12. The CDR3 loop is CASSPDLRQGYEQFF. The CDR3 region has the DNA TGCGCCAGCAGCCCCGACTTGCGACAGGGCTATGAGCAGTTCTTC. The entire variable domain, with the rest obtained from reference TRBV5-1 and TRBJ2-1, is as follows: KAGVTQTPRYLIKTRGQQVTLSCSPISGHRSVSWYQQTPGQGLQFLFEYFSETQRNKGNFPGRFSGRQFSNSRSEMNVSTLELGDSALYLCASSPDLRQGYEQFFGPGTRLTVL.

The chain couples TRBV3-1 to TRBJ2-5, with 9 bases that match TRBD2. Unmatched junction bases numbered 8, after V lost 0 bases and J lost 6 bases. This CDR3 is built from 16 residues. The V gene's germline CDR1 is LGHDT and CDR2 YNNKEL (reference sequence). CDR3: CASSQEIGSGRKTQYF. CDR3 DNA sequence: TGTGCCAGCAGCCAAGAGATCGGTAGCGGGAGAAAGACCCAGTACTTC.

This clonotype occurred many times. The chain has TRBV3-1 and TRBJ2-3; TRBD2 matches 8 bases. After removal of 4 bases from V and 9 bases from J, the junction contained 9 bases not matched to a gene. Germline V gene lookup returns CDR1 LGHDT and CDR2 YNNKEL (reference sequence). This CDR3 comprises 14 residues. The CDR3 sequence is CASSPSGTRETQYF. As DNA, the CDR3 is TGTGCCAGCAGCCCATCCGGGACTAGGGAAACGCAGTATTTT.

The chain is built from TRBV30 and TRBJ2-7; D is possibly TRBD1 (6 bases). Trimming shortened V by 0 bases and J by 3 bases, and 9 bases separated the two germline ends. The CDR3 has 13 residues. Germline values: CDR1 GTSNPN, CDR2 SVGIG (reference sequence). As DNA, the CDR3 is TGTGCCTGGAGTGTAGACAGGAACTACGAGCAGTACTTC. This translates into CAWSVDRNYEQYF.

The CDR3 bases are TGCAGTGCTAGAGCTAGGGGGCGTCGGAATGAGCAGTTCTTC. Protein sequence: CSARARGRRNEQFF. V gene TRBV20-1 combines with J gene TRBJ2-1; 7 positions agree with TRBD1. J gave up 7 bases and V 1 base, and 7 bases lay outside the gene matches. Germline CDR1 DFQATT, CDR2 SNEGSKA (reference sequence). This CDR3 has 14 residues.

CDR3 protein: CASSFGLANCEQYF. The CDR3 DNA sequence: TGTGCCAGCAGCTTCGGACTAGCGAACTGCGAGCAGTACTTC. The rearrangement joins TRBV16 to TRBJ2-5; 9 bases fit TRBD2. With the DNA end fitting TRBJ2-7 better, the J assignment may be wrong. Germline CDR1 KGHSY, CDR2 FQNENV. The CDR3 has 14 amino acids.

This sequence joins TRBV5-4 and TRBJ2-7; D is unclear. The CDR3 totals 17 residues. Germline V lookup: CDR1 SGHNT, CDR2 YYREEE (reference sequence). Trimming cost V 0 bases and J 0 bases, with 16 bases left between them. CDR3 protein: CASSLAQRAPSSYEQYF. In DNA, the CDR3 is TGTGCCAGCAGCTTGGCCCAAAGAGCGCCGAGCTCCTACGAGCAGTACTTC.

This clonotype was detected only a few times. V and J are TRBV5-1 and TRBJ1-2; D unclear. V was cut by 4 bases and J by 4 bases, with 17 bases left in between. This CDR3 region has 15 residues. In germline, CDR1 is SGHRS, CDR2 YFSETQ. In DNA form, the CDR3 reads TGCGCCAGCAGCCCTGGGCTACAGAGAGCCTATGGCTACACCTTC. It is translated as CASSPGLQRAYGYTF.

This chain connects TRBV9 to TRBJ1-4, with TRBD1 identical over 7 bases. Germline assignment: CDR1 SGDLS and CDR2 YYNGEE. CDR3 length equals 15 residues. V lost 4 bases, J lost 5 bases, and 8 bases stayed unmatched. The CDR3: CASSPRGAANEKLFF. The CDR3 nucleotides are TGTGCCAGCAGCCCCAGGGGGGCGGCGAATGAAAAACTGTTTTTT.

The count of this clonotype is one. The rearrangement uses TRBV9 and TRBJ2-7; D remains ambiguous. Trimming took off 4 bases at V and 5 bases at J, with 7 bases between the two ends. The CDR3 has 11 residues. Germline CDR1 SGDLS, CDR2 YYNGEE. CDR3 sequence reads: CASSPGHEQYF. DNA for the CDR3: TGTGCCAGCAGCCCCGGACACGAGCAGTACTTC.

This clonotype was observed a handful of times. The chain combines TRBV5-1 with TRBJ2-6; TRBD1 matches 12 bases. Per the germline V gene, CDR1 is SGHRS and CDR2 is YFSETQ. After removal of 3 bases from V and 0 bases from J, the junction contained 10 bases not matched to a gene. The CDR3 has 20 amino acids. The CDR3 reads CASSSFRGQGAFSGANVLTF. The CDR3 region has the DNA TGCGCCAGCAGCTCCTTCCGGGGACAGGGGGCCTTCTCTGGGGCCAACGTCCTGACTTTC.

The chain employs TRBV20-1 and TRBJ2-1; either TRBD1 or TRBD2 may supply D (5 bases each). The V end was cut by 1 base, the J end by 6 bases, with 19 bases between. This CDR3 has 16 amino acids. Germline values: CDR1 DFQATT, CDR2 SNEGSKA (reference sequence). DNA for the CDR3: TGCAGTGCTAGAGTTGCAATAGTGGGACCGGGCAATGAGCAGTTCTTC. Protein sequence: CSARVAIVGPGNEQFF.

The chain has TRBV2 and TRBJ2-5; 8 positions match TRBD2. After removal of 7 bases from V and 5 bases from J, the junction contained 6 bases not matched to a gene. Germline CDR1 SNHLY, CDR2 FYNNEI. The CDR3 contains 13 residues. The CDR3 sequence is CASKAGVGETQYF. DNA for the CDR3: TGTGCCAGCAAAGCGGGAGTAGGCGAGACCCAGTACTTC. The full variable domain, completed using reference TRBV2 and TRBJ2-5, is EPEVTQTPSHQVTQMGQEVILRCVPISNHLYFYWYRQILGQKVEFLVSFYNNEISEKSEIFDDQFSVERPDGSNFTLKIRSTKLEDSAMYFCASKAGVGETQYFGPGTRLLVL.

The rearrangement uses TRBV7-3 and TRBJ2-7, with a tentative D call TRBD1 (5 bases). The J call is doubtful: the DNA matches TRBJ2-4 better. The CDR3 sequence is 14 residues long. Germline lookup yields CDR1 SGHTA and CDR2 FQGTGA. The CDR3 bases are TGTGCCAGCAGCCCAGGACAAGGTTTGGACATTCAGTACTTC. Its translation is CASSPGQGLDIQYF.

The V gene is TRBV6-5, the J gene TRBJ1-6; 9 positions agree with TRBD1. This CDR3 has 15 residues. Germline CDR1 reads MNHEY; CDR2 reads SVGAGI. After removal of 6 bases from V and 6 bases from J, the junction contained 6 bases not matched to a gene. The DNA for the CDR3 is TGTGCCAGCAGGCCTCCGGGACAGGGTAATTCACCCCTCCACTTT. Its protein product is CASRPPGQGNSPLHF.

V is TRBV7-9 and J is TRBJ2-5; perhaps D is TRBD1 or TRBD2 (5 bases each). Germline values: CDR1 SEHNR, CDR2 FQNEAQ (reference sequence). Trimming left V 3 bases short and J 11 bases short, with 28 bases between. The CDR3 consists of 17 residues. This chain's CDR3 is CASSFSPGQPRSNEQYF. The CDR3 DNA is TGTGCCAGCAGCTTTAGCCCGGGGCAGCCGAGGAGTAATGAGCAGTACTTC.

This clonotype was detected only a few times. The chain is built from TRBV20-1 and TRBJ2-5, with 8 bases matching TRBD2. Trimming at V came to 3 bases and at J to 3 bases, leaving 9 bases not matched to a gene. The CDR3 is 15 residues long. Germline CDR1 and CDR2: DFQATT and SNEGSKA (reference sequence). The CDR3 DNA is TGCAGTGCTAGCCCCTTGACTAGCGCAGAAGAGACCCAGTACTTC. It yields the protein CSASPLTSAEETQYF.

This clonotype appeared a few times. The rearrangement joins TRBV2 to TRBJ2-7; 7 bases fit TRBD1. The CDR3 is 14 residues long. V lost 5 bases, J lost 2 bases, and 6 bases stayed unmatched. Germline values: CDR1 SNHLY, CDR2 FYNNEI. CDR3: CASSWTGPTYEQYF. The CDR3 DNA reads as TGTGCCAGCAGTTGGACAGGACCAACCTACGAGCAGTACTTC.

This clonotype has a single count. The rearrangement joins TRBV18 to TRBJ2-4, with 9 bases matching TRBD2. Germline values: CDR1 KGHSH, CDR2 LQKENI. V shed 0 bases, J shed 0 bases, and the junction held 3 bases outside the gene matches. The CDR3 sequence is 17 residues long. The CDR3 here is CASSPPTSGLAKNIQYF. The DNA for the CDR3 is TGTGCCAGCTCACCACCGACTAGCGGATTAGCCAAAAACATTCAGTACTTC.